This T cell receptor beta chain came from a study of control samples from healthy donors and cancer patients. The CDR3 sequence is 16 residues long. From germline, CDR1 is LNHDA and CDR2 SQIVND (reference sequence). V was cut by 7 bases and J by 1 base, with 16 bases left in between. Measured with immunoSEQ multiplex PCR; TCRdb has only the in-frame clones, and not every one. The data contain tens of thousands of clones, more than 95% of them singletons. Sequencing was done on a sample of blood. The chain uses TRBV19 and TRBJ2-2; weak D call: TRBD1 (5 bases). This TCR came from a woman aged 18-29 years in good health. Here the CDR3 DNA reads TGTGCCAGTACCGACGTTTCGGACATGAACACCGGGGAGCTGTTTTTT. This codes for CASTDVSDMNTGELFF. Based on the CDR3 plus reference TRBV19 and TRBJ2-2, the full variable domain is DGGITQSPKYLFRKEGQNVTLSCEQNLNHDAMYWYRQDPGQGLRLIYYSQIVNDFQKGDIAEGYSVSREKKESFPLTVTSAQKNPTAFYLCASTDVSDMNTGELFFGEGSRLTVL.